The sequence of this T cell receptor (beta chain) was determined in a study of blood T cell repertoires in COVID-19 (dated by TCRdb to about 2020). Concerning the study at large: Samples covering the acute and convalescent phases of COVID-19 were provided by collaborators in the United States, Italy and Spain. Sample metadata almost always included a de-identified subject ID, COVID-19 status, age in years and sex. Samples came from the ongoing ImmuneRACE study (first 160 participants) plus 1,254 subjects from 6 global collaborators. Deeply sampled blood TCRbeta repertoires from subjects exposed to, actively infected with, or recovered from COVID-19 were included in the dataset. The prospective study material was composed of cDNA or gDNA derived from T cells, B-cell-depleted T cells, or PBMCs. A freely available public database, intended as a resource for researchers studying the immune response to SARS-CoV-2, is where the repertoires were released. Where available, HLA class I and class II types were obtained from metadata supplied by the sample provider rather than from assay-based typing. General study outcomes and caveats: How much clinical and demographic metadata was included differed by source and by participant, and the metadata was provided uncurated.

A remark on this clone: What antigen it recognizes has not been identified. No much larger clonotype is one base removed from it; base qualities were not supplied.

Measured from the cysteine to the phenylalanine, the CDR3 is 13 residues long. The only DNA kept is the CDR3, 39 bases in frame from the first base. The V end loses 3 bases and the J end loses 3 bases, and a stretch of 8 bases separates them. TCRbeta CDR3 regions were amplified from genomic DNA by means of the immunoSEQ Assay, a bias-controlled multiplex PCR. In the authors' own workflow: The number of nucleated cells in each sample was estimated by amplification of reference gene primers within the assay. Sequence reads were collapsed and filtered to measure the absolute abundance of every unique TCRbeta CDR3 rearrangement. Productive Simpson clonality was computed per sample as the square root of Simpson's diversity index over productive rearrangements. Sourced from immuneACCESS, this table was stored by TCRdb with only in-frame sequences that have V and J called. A share of the clones is absent; for the studies checked, an unresolved V gene accounts for under half, and the remainder has no known explanation. V, J and clone size are taken as reported in that table, and D and trimming were inferred from the DNA itself. The sample yields about 320,000 clones; roughly 90% were counted once. The top ten clones comprise 5% to 7% of the sample.

A second Seattle source provided samples from volunteer blood donors who had recovered from COVID-19. Whole blood was collected in K2EDTA tubes by collaborating institutions according to the institutions' own protocols. For TCRbeta analysis, collaborators shipped samples in one of three forms: frozen whole blood, isolated PBMCs, or DNA extracted from either of those sample types. This receptor was taken from a man between 18 and 35 years old who had recovered from COVID-19. The specimen was peripheral blood. The receptor chain draws on TRBV12-3 or TRBV12-4 and TRBJ1-1, with no D gene named confidently. In nucleotide form, the sequence is TGTGCCAGCAGTTTGGAGACGGACACTGAAGCTTTCTTT. Translated, it reads CASSLETDTEAFF.